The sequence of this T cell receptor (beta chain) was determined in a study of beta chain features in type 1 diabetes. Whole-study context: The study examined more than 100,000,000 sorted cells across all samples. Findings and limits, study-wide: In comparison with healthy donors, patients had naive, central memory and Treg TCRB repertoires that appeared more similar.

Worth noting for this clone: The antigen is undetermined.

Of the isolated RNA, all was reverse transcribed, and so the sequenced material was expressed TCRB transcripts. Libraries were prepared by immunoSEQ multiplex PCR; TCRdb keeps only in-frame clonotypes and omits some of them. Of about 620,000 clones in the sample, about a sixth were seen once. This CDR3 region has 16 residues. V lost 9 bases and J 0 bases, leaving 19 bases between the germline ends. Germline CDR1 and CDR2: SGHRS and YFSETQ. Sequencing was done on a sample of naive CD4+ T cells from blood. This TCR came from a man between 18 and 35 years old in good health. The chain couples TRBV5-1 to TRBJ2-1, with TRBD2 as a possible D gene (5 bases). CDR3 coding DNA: TGCGCCATCCTACTGGGAGTGCCGGGCTCCTACAATGAGCAGTTCTTC. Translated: CAILLGVPGSYNEQFF.